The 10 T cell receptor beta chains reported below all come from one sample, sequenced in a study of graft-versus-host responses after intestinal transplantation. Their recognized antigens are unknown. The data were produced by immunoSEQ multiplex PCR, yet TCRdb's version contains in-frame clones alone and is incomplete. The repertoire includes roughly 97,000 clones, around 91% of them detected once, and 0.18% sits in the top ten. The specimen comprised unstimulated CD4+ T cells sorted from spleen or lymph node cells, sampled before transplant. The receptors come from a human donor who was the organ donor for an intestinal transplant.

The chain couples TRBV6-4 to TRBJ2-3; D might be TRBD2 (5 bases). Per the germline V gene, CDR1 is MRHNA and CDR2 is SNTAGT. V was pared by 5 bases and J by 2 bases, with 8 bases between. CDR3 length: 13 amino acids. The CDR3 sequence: CASSTRATDTQYF. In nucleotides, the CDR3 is TGTGCCAGCAGTACTAGGGCCACAGATACGCAGTATTTT.

For the CDR3, the DNA is TGTGCCAGCAGTTTACAGGGGAGGGATGCTTTCTTT. Residues: CASSLQGRDAFF. The chain recombines TRBV28 with TRBJ1-1, with a tentative D call TRBD1 (6 bases). Germline-derived CDR1 and CDR2 are MDHEN and SYDVKM. The CDR3 is made up of 12 amino acids. V lost 2 bases to trimming and J lost 11 bases, with 12 bases between them.

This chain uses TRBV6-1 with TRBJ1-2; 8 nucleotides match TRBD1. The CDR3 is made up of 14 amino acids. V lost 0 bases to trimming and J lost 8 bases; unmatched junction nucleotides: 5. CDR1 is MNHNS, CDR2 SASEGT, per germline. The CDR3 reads CASSEASGGKGYTF. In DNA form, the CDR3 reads TGTGCCAGCAGTGAAGCGTCAGGGGGCAAGGGCTACACCTTC.

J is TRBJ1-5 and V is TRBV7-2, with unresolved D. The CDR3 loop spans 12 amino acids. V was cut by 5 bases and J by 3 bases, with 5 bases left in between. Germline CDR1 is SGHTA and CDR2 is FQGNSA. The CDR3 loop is CASSRLNQPQHF. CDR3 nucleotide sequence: TGTGCCAGCAGCCGACTCAATCAGCCCCAGCATTTT.

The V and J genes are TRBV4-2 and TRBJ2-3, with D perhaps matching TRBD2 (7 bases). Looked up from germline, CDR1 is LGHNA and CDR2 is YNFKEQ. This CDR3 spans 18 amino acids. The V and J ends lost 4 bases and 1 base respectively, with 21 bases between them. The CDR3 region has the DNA TGTGCCAGCAGCCCAGAGTTTAGGTGGGGGGGCGGCACAGATACGCAGTATTTT. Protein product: CASSPEFRWGGGTDTQYF.

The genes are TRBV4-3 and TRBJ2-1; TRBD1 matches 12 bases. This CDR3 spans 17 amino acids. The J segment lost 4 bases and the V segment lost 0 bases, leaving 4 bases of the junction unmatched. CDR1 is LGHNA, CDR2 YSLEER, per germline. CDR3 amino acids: CASSQDRDRGLYNEQFF. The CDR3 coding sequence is TGCGCCAGCAGCCAAGATAGGGACAGGGGGCTGTACAATGAGCAGTTCTTC.

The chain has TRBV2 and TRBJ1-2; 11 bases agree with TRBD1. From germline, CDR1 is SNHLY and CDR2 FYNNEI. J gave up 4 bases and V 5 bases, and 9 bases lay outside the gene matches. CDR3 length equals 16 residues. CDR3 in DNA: TGTGCCAGCAGTACCCGGGACAGGGGGTTTGCCTATGGCTACACCTTC. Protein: CASSTRDRGFAYGYTF.

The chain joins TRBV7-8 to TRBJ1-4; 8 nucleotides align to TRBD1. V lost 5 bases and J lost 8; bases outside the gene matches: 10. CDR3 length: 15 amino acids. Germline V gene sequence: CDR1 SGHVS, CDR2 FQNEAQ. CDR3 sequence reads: CASSARTGLDEKLFF. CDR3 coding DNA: TGTGCCAGCAGCGCCCGGACAGGGCTGGACGAAAAACTGTTTTTT.

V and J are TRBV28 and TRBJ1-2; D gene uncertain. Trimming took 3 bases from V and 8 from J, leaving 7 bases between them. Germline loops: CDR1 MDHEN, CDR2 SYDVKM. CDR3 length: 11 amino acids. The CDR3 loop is CASSLGRGYTF. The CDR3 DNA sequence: TGTGCCAGCAGTTTGGGCAGGGGCTACACCTTC.

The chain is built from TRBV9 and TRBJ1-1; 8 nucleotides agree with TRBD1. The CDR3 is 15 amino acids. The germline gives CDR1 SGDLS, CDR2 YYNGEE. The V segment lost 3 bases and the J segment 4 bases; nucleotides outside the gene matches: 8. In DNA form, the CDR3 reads TGTGCCAGCAGCGCTTCAGGGGGCGCTGGCACTGAAGCTTTCTTT. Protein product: CASSASGGAGTEAFF.